These 20 T cell receptor beta chains were all obtained from the same sample, sequenced in a study of T cells after yellow fever vaccination. TCRdb reanalysed the 5' RACE reads using MiXCR and keeps one entry per CDR3 protein. The repertoire holds around 610,000 distinct CDR3 sequences, with about 13% as singletons. The specimen was PBMCs, collected on the day of the yellow fever booster vaccination. The receptors here all came from a man aged 25 to 45 who received the YFV17D yellow fever vaccine.

At least ten counts were recorded for this clonotype. The chain couples TRBV30 to TRBJ2-1; D uncertain. Germline assignment: CDR1 GTSNPN and CDR2 SVGIG (reference sequence). V was pared by 4 bases and J by 3 bases, with 7 bases between. CDR3 length: 12 amino acids. In DNA, the CDR3 is TGTGCCTGGAAAATAATCTACAATGAGCAGTTCTTC. Protein product: CAWKIIYNEQFF.

The chain has TRBV5-5 and TRBJ2-7; the match to TRBD2 covers 7 bases. CDR1 SGHKS and CDR2 YYEKEE come from the germline V gene (reference sequence). This CDR3 is 14 amino acids long. The trim removed 7 bases at V and 3 bases at J, leaving 10 bases unmatched. CDR3 in amino acids: CASGGLTHHYEQYF. The CDR3, as DNA: TGTGCCAGCGGGGGACTAACCCACCACTACGAGCAGTACTTC.

This clonotype was observed at least ten times. This chain joins TRBV3-1 and TRBJ2-2, with 8 positions matching TRBD1. Germline assignment: CDR1 LGHDT and CDR2 YNNKEL (reference sequence). Trimming took 4 bases from V and 4 from J; bases not matched to a gene: 2. The CDR3 has 14 amino acids. CDR3 amino acids: CASSPQGGTGELFF. In nucleotides, the CDR3 is TGTGCCAGCAGCCCACAGGGGGGCACCGGGGAGCTGTTTTTT.

This rearrangement joins TRBV5-1 to TRBJ2-1; 9 nucleotides align to TRBD2. This CDR3 contains 16 residues. Per germline, CDR1 SGHRS and CDR2 YFSETQ. J was trimmed by 7 bases and V by 4 bases; bases with no gene match: 12. The CDR3 reads CASSQMTSGGGNEQFF. DNA for the CDR3: TGCGCCAGCAGCCAGATGACTAGCGGAGGCGGGAATGAGCAGTTCTTC.

The chain carries TRBV20-1 and TRBJ1-5, with TRBD1 as a possible D gene (5 bases). This CDR3 spans 14 amino acids. With 6 bases removed from V and 0 bases from J, the gap between germline ends came to 12 bases. Looked up from germline, CDR1 is DFQATT and CDR2 is SNEGSKA (reference sequence). DNA for the CDR3: TGCAGTGCACGACAGAGGGGTAGCAATCAGCCCCAGCATTTT. Amino acid sequence: CSARQRGSNQPQHF.

This clonotype occurred a few times. This chain uses TRBV5-1 with TRBJ1-5; D uncertain. This CDR3 is 13 amino acids long. V was cut by 5 bases and J by 9 bases, with 15 bases left in between. The V gene's germline CDR1 is SGHRS and CDR2 YFSETQ. This CDR3 is CASSSDGEGPQHF. DNA of the CDR3: TGCGCCAGCAGTTCGGACGGGGAAGGGCCCCAGCATTTT.

This clonotype was seen only a few times. The chain couples TRBV6-1 to TRBJ2-1; 13 nucleotides agree with TRBD2. V was pared by 3 bases and J by 8 bases, with 13 bases of the junction left unmatched. The CDR3 totals 18 residues. Germline V lookup: CDR1 MNHNS, CDR2 SASEGT. The CDR3 nucleotides read TGTGCCAGCAGTGAGTTCCCCGGGACTAGCGGGAAGGAAGATGAGCAGTTCTTC. Its translation: CASSEFPGTSGKEDEQFF.

This clonotype was seen only a few times. This chain links TRBV20-1 with TRBJ2-4; D not certain. This CDR3 spans 14 amino acids. The germline V and J ends were trimmed by 6 bases and 8 bases, with 20 bases remaining between them. Germline V CDR1 and CDR2: DFQATT, SNEGSKA (reference sequence). The CDR3 is CSARARAQRDIQYF. In nucleotides, the CDR3 is TGCAGTGCCCGGGCTCGGGCCCAGCGCGACATTCAGTACTTC.

This clonotype was counted only a few times. The chain is built from TRBV20-1 and TRBJ1-1, with 7 bases fitting TRBD1. The V and J ends lost 4 bases and 0 bases, in that order; junction bases with no gene match: 8. The CDR3 runs to 15 residues. Germline loops: CDR1 DFQATT, CDR2 SNEGSKA (reference sequence). Here the CDR3 reads CSATGLQGMNTEAFF. The CDR3 nucleotides read TGCAGTGCTACGGGTCTACAGGGGATGAACACTGAAGCTTTCTTT.

This clonotype has a handful of counts. The chain joins TRBV20-1 to TRBJ1-1; 8 nucleotides line up with TRBD1. The CDR3 has 14 residues. The V segment lost 5 bases and the J segment 1 base; nucleotides outside the gene matches: 6. Germline CDR1 and CDR2: DFQATT and SNEGSKA (reference sequence). The CDR3 loop is CSAPRTGPNTEAFF. CDR3 nucleotides: TGCAGTGCTCCTCGGACAGGGCCGAACACTGAAGCTTTCTTT.

There are a few counts of this clonotype. Since no conserved phenylalanine or tryptophan closes the CDR3, a read error is the likely cause. The V call is TRBV9, the J call TRBJ2-1; the D gene is possibly TRBD2 (6 bases). The CDR3 loop spans 15 amino acids. The ends were cut back, 2 bases at V and 8 bases at J, with 17 bases in the middle. CDR1 is SGDLS and CDR2 is YYNGEE in the germline V gene. This CDR3 is CASSVSGTREDEQFS. For the CDR3, the DNA is TGTGCCAGCAGCGTGTCCGGGACTCGGGAAGATGAGCAGTTCTCC.

The table lists this clonotype with a few counts. This chain uses TRBV11-2 with TRBJ2-3; 15 bases align to TRBD2. V dropped 5 bases and J dropped 8; count of bases not matched to a gene: 14. The CDR3 loop spans 18 amino acids. Germline CDR1 SGHAT, CDR2 FQNNGV. CDR3 bases: TGTGCCAGCAGCACGCCAGGACTAGCGGGAGGGCCGCGCCGTACGCAGTATTTT. It encodes CASSTPGLAGGPRRTQYF.

This clonotype was recorded a few times. The chain is built from TRBV5-1 and TRBJ2-5; 7 bases match TRBD1. The J segment lost 5 bases and the V segment lost 3 bases, leaving 10 bases of the junction unmatched. The V gene's germline CDR1 is SGHRS and CDR2 YFSETQ. The CDR3 runs 15 residues. The CDR3: CASSYGQAGAETQYF. The CDR3 bases are TGCGCCAGCAGCTACGGACAGGCCGGCGCGGAGACCCAGTACTTC.

This clonotype was seen a handful of times. This rearrangement joins TRBV7-8 to TRBJ2-3, with 7 bases aligning to TRBD1. The junction had 6 bases not matched to a gene; V was cut back by 5 bases and J by 4 bases. CDR1 and CDR2 (germline): SGHVS, FQNEAQ. The CDR3 is 14 amino acids. CDR3 sequence (DNA): TGTGCCAGCAGCGCTACAGGGGTTGCAGATACGCAGTATTTT. It yields the protein CASSATGVADTQYF.

The CDR3 loop reads CASSPSEGSYNEQFF. The CDR3 DNA is TGTGCCAGCAGCCCGTCTGAGGGCTCCTACAATGAGCAGTTCTTC. V usage is TRBV11-2 and J usage is TRBJ2-1; TRBD2 might be the D (5 bases). CDR1 is SGHAT, CDR2 FQNNGV, per germline. The CDR3 sequence is 15 residues long. V gave up 5 bases and J gave up 0 bases, with 11 bases separating them. The whole variable domain, filled in from reference TRBV11-2 and TRBJ2-1, reads EAGVAQSPRYKIIEKRQSVAFWCNPISGHATLYWYQQILGQGPKLLIQFQNNGVVDDSQLPKDRFSAERLKGVDSTLKIQPAKLEDSAVYLCASSPSEGSYNEQFFGPGTRLTVL.

CDR3 coding DNA: TGCGCCAGCACCACAGGGAACTCTGGGGCCAACGTCCTGACTTTC. This sequence encodes CASTTGNSGANVLTF. The chain joins TRBV5-1 to TRBJ2-6; maybe TRBD1 (6 bases). This CDR3 has 15 residues. CDR1 is SGHRS, CDR2 YFSETQ, per germline. Deletions cut 6 bases from V and 0 bases from J, with 10 bases between.

This clonotype has more than one count but fewer than ten. The chain links TRBV27 to TRBJ2-3; 8 bases agree with TRBD2. The CDR3 covers 16 residues. Losses at the gene ends were 3 bases for V and 2 bases for J; bases not matched to a gene: 7. Germline V gives CDR1 MNHEY, CDR2 SMNVEV (reference sequence). This CDR3 is CASSLLAGSLTDTQYF. The CDR3, as DNA: TGTGCCAGCAGTTTGCTAGCGGGCTCTCTCACAGATACGCAGTATTTT.

The chain links TRBV5-5 to TRBJ2-3, with 8 bases matching TRBD1. This CDR3 comprises 13 residues. Trimming at V came to 6 bases and at J to 6 bases, leaving 6 bases not matched to a gene. CDR1 and CDR2 (germline): SGHKS, YYEKEE (reference sequence). CDR3 in amino acids: CASIPQGADTQYF. CDR3 nucleotide sequence: TGTGCCAGCATCCCGCAGGGGGCCGATACGCAGTATTTT.

This clonotype was counted a few times. The chain combines TRBV11-3 with TRBJ1-1; D call uncertain. With 0 bases removed from V and 3 bases from J, the gap between germline ends came to 8 bases. The CDR3 covers 14 residues. Germline CDR1 SGHNT, CDR2 YENEEA. As DNA, the CDR3 is TGTGCCAGCAGCTTAGAAGGTGAGGACACTGAAGCTTTCTTT. Its protein product is CASSLEGEDTEAFF.

The rearrangement uses TRBV15 and TRBJ2-3; TRBD1 aligns across 11 bases. Per germline, CDR1 LNHNV and CDR2 YYDKDF (reference sequence). V gave up 1 base and J gave up 2 bases; unmatched junction bases: 8. The CDR3 covers 18 residues. The CDR3 DNA reads TGTGCCACCAGCAGAGGTTCAGGGGACAGGGGGTCCACAGATACGCAGTATTTT. Protein: CATSRGSGDRGSTDTQYF.